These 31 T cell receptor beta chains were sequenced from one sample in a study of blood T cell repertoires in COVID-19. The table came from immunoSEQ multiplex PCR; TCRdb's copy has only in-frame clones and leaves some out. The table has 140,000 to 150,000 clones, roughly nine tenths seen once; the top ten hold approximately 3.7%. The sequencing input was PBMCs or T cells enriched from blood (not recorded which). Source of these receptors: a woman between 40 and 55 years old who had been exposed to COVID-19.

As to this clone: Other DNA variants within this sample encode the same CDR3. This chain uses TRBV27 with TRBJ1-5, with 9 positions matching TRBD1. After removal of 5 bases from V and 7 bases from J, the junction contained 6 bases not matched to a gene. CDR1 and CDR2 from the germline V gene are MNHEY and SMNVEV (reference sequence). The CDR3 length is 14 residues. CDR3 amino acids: CASSRDREGQPQHF. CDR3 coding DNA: TGTGCCAGCAGTCGGGACAGGGAAGGGCAGCCCCAGCATTTT.

The CDR3 loop reads CSVLNTEAFF. In DNA, the CDR3 is TGCAGCGTCTTGAACACTGAAGCTTTCTTT. V is TRBV29-1 and J is TRBJ1-1; D gene ambiguous. Germline values: CDR1 SQVTM, CDR2 ANQGSEA. V was shortened by 6 bases and J by 0 bases, with 2 bases between the two germline ends. The CDR3 is 10 residues long.

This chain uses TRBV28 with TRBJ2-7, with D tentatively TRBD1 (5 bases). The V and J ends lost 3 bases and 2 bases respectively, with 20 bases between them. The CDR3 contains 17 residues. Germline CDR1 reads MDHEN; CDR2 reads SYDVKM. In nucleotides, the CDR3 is TGTGCCAGCAGTTTTTCCTGGGGCCTAATTAAGACCTACGAGCAGTACTTC. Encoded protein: CASSFSWGLIKTYEQYF.

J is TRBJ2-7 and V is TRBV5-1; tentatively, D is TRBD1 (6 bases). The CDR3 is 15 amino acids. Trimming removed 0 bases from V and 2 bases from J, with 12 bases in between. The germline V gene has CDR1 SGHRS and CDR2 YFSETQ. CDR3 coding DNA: TGCGCCAGCAGCTTGGAAGCAGGGGAAACCTACGAGCAGTACTTC. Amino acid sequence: CASSLEAGETYEQYF.

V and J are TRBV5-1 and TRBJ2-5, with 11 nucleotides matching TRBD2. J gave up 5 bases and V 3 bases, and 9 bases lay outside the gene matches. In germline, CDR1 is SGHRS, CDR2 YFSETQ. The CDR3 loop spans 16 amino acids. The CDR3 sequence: CASSSTSGGGRETQYF. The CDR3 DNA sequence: TGCGCCAGCAGCTCAACTAGCGGGGGAGGTCGGGAGACCCAGTACTTC. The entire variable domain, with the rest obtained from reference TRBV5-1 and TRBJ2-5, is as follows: KAGVTQTPRYLIKTRGQQVTLSCSPISGHRSVSWYQQTPGQGLQFLFEYFSETQRNKGNFPGRFSGRQFSNSRSEMNVSTLELGDSALYLCASSSTSGGGRETQYFGPGTRLLVL.

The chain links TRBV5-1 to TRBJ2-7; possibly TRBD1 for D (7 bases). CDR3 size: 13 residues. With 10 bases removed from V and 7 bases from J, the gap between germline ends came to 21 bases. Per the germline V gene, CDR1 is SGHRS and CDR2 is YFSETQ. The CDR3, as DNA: TGCGCCTCAGGGGGGAGAGAGTCGGGAGAGCAGTACTTC. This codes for CASGGRESGEQYF.

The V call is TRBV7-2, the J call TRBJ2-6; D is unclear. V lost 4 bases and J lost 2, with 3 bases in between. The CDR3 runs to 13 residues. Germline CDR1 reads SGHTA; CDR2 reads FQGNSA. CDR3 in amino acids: CASSSTGANVLTF. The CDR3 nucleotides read TGTGCCAGCAGCTCCACTGGGGCCAACGTCCTGACTTTC.

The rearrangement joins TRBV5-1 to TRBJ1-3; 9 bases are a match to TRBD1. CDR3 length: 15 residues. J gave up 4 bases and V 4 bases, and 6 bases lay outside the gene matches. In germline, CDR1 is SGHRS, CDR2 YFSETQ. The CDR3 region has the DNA TGCGCCAGCAGCCTGGACGGGACAGGGGGAAACACCATATATTTT. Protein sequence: CASSLDGTGGNTIYF.

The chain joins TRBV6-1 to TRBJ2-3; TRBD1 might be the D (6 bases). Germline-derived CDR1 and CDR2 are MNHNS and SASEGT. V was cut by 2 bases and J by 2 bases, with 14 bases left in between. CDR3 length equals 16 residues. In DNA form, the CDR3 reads TGTGCCAGCAGTGAATTGCCGGACAGCTTCACAGATACGCAGTATTTT. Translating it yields CASSELPDSFTDTQYF.

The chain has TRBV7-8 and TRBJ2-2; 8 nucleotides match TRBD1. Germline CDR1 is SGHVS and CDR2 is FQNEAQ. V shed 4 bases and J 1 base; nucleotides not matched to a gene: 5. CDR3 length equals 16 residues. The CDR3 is CASSYPGQGNTGELFF. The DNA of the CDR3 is TGTGCCAGCAGCTATCCCGGACAGGGGAACACCGGGGAGCTGTTTTTT.

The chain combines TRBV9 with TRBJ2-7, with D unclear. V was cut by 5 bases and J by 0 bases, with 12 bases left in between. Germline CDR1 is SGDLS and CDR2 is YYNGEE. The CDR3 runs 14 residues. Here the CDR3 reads CASSYSTSSYEQYF. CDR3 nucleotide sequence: TGTGCCAGCAGTTATTCAACGAGCTCCTACGAGCAGTACTTC.

The CDR3 DNA reads as TGCGCCATTCTTGTATGGGCGAGCACCGGGGAGCTGTTTTTT. Its protein product is CAILVWASTGELFF. This chain links TRBV5-1 with TRBJ2-2; no clear D. Trimming cost V 9 bases and J 4 bases, with 16 bases left between them. The germline V gene encodes CDR1 SGHRS and CDR2 YFSETQ. The CDR3 contains 14 residues.

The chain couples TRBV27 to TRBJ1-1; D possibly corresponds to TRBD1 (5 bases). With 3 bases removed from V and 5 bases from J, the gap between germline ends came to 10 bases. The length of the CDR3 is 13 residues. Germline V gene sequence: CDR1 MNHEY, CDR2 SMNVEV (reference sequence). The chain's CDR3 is CASSFTGGTEAFF. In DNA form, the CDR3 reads TGTGCCAGCAGTTTCACGGGGGGAACTGAAGCTTTCTTT.

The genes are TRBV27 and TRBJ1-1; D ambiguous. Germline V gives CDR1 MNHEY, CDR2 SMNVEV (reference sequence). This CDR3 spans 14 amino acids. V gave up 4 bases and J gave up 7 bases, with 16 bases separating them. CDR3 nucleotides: TGTGCCAGCAGTTCCCTTGGGCCTGCGAATGAAGCTTTCTTT. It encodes CASSSLGPANEAFF.

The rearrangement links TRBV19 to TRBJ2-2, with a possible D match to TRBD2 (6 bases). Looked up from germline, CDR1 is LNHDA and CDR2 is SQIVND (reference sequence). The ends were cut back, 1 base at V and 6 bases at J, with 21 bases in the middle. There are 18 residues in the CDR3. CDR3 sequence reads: CASSIVIGGWPTAGELFF. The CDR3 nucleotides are TGTGCCAGTAGTATAGTCATTGGGGGGTGGCCTACCGCCGGGGAGCTGTTTTTT.

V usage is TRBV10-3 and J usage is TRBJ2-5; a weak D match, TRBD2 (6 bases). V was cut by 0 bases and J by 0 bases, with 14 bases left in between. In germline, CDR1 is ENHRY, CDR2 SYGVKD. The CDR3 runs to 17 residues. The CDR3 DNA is TGTGCCATCAGTGAGTCGACCCCAAGGGAGGACCAAGAGACCCAGTACTTC. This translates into CAISESTPREDQETQYF.

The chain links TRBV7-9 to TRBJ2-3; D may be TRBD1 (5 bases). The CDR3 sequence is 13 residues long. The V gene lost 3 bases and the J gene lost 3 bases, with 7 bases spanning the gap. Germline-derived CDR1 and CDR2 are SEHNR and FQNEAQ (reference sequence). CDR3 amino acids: CASSFSGTDTQYF. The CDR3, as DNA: TGTGCCAGCAGCTTTTCAGGGACAGATACGCAGTATTTT.

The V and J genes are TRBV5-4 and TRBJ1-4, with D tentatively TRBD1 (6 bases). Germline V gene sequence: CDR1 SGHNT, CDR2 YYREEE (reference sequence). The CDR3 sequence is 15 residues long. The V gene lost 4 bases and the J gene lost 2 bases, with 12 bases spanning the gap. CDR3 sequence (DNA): TGTGCCAGCAGCGGAACAGGGCCGACTAATGAAAAACTGTTTTTT. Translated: CASSGTGPTNEKLFF.

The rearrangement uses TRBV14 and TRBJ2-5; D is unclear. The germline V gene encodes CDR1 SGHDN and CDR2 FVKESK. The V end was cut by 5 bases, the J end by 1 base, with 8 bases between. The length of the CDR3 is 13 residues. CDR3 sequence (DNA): TGTGCCAGCAGCAAACAGATCCAAGAGACCCAGTACTTC. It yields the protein CASSKQIQETQYF.

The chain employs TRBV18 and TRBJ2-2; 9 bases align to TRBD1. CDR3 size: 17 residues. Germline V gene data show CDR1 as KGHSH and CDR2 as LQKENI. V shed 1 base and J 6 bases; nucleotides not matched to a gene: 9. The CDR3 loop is CASSPLIPGTGSGELFF. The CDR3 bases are TGTGCCAGCTCACCACTAATCCCCGGGACAGGGTCCGGGGAGCTGTTTTTT.

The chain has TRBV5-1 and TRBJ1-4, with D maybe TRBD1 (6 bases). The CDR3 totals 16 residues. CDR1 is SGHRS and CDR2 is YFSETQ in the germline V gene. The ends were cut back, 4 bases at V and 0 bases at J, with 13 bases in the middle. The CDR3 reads CASSPEPGATNEKLFF. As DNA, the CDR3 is TGCGCCAGCAGCCCCGAGCCAGGGGCAACTAATGAAAAACTGTTTTTT.

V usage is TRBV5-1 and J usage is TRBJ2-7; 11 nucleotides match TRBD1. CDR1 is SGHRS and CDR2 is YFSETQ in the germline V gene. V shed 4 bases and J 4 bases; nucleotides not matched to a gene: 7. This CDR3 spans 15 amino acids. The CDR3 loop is CASSTWTGGAYEQYF. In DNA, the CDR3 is TGCGCCAGCAGCACCTGGACAGGGGGCGCTTACGAGCAGTACTTC.

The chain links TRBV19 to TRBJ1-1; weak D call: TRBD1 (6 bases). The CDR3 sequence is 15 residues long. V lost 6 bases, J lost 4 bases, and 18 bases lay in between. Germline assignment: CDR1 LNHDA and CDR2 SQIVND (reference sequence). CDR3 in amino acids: CASRPSVDSLTEAFF. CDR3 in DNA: TGTGCCAGTAGGCCATCGGTGGACAGTCTCACTGAAGCTTTCTTT.

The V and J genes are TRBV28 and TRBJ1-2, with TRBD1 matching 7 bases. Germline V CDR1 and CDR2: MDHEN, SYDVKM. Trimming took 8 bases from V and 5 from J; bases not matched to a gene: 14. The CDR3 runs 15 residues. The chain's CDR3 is CASLNADRVGYGYTF. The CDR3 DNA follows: TGTGCCAGCCTAAATGCCGACAGGGTGGGGTATGGCTACACCTTC.

In nucleotides, the CDR3 is TGCGCCAGCAGCTTGCGGTCCAGGGCAGGGGGCAACACTGAAGCTTTCTTT. Translating it yields CASSLRSRAGGNTEAFF. The chain combines TRBV5-1 with TRBJ1-1, with TRBD1 matching over 8 bases. CDR1 and CDR2 from the germline V gene are SGHRS and YFSETQ. V lost 1 base to trimming and J lost 2 bases; unmatched junction nucleotides: 10. The CDR3 consists of 17 residues.

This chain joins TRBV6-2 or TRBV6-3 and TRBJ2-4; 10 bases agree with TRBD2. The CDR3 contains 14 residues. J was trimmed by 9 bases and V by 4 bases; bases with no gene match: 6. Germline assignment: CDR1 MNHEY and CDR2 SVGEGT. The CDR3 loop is CASSSTSGFGIQYF. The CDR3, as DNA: TGTGCCAGCAGTTCGACTAGCGGGTTTGGCATTCAGTACTTC.

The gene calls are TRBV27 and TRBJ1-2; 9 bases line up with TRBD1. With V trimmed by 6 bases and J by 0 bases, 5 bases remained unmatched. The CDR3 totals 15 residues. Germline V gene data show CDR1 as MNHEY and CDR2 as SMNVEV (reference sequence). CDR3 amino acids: CASRGTGLANYGYTF. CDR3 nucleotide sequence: TGTGCCAGCAGGGGGACAGGGCTTGCTAACTATGGCTACACCTTC.

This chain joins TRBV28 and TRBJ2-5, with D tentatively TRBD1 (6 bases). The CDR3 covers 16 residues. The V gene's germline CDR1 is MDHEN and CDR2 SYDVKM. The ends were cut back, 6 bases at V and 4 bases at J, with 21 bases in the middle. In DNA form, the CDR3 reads TGTGCCAGCAGCTTTCCGGGCAGGGGAGCAGGAGAGACCCAGTACTTC. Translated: CASSFPGRGAGETQYF. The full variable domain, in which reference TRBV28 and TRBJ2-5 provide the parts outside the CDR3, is DVKVTQSSRYLVKRTGEKVFLECVQDMDHENMFWYRQDPGLGLRLIYFSYDVKMKEKGDIPEGYSVSREKKERFSLILESASTNQTSMYLCASSFPGRGAGETQYFGPGTRLLVL.

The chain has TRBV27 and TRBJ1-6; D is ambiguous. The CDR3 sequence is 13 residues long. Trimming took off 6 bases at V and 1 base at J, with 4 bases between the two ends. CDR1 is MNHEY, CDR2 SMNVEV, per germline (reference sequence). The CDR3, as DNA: TGTGCCAGCAGGAGGTCCTATAATTCACCCCTCCACTTT. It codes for CASRRSYNSPLHF.

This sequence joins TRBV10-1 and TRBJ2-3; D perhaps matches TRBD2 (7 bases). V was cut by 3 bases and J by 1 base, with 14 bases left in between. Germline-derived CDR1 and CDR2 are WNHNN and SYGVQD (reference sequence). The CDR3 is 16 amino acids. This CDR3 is CASSDLRGPRTDTQYF. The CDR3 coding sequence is TGCGCCAGCAGTGACCTGCGGGGGCCCCGCACAGATACGCAGTATTTT.

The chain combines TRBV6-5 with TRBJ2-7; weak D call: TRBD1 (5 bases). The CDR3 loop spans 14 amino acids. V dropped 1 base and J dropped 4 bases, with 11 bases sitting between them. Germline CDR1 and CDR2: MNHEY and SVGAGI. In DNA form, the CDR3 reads TGTGCCAGCAGTTACTATCCAGGGCGGTACGAGCAGTACTTC. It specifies CASSYYPGRYEQYF.